The 25 T cell receptor beta chains below were found in one sample sequenced in a study of HIV-infected children after antiretroviral therapy interruption. The treatment here: PENTA 11 planned treatment interruption arm or continuous ART arm. Unique molecular identifiers were included in an RNA-based 3' RACE TCR library. In TCRdb, the 3' RACE reads were re-called with MiXCR into one record per CDR3 protein. The data show over 15,000 distinct CDR3 sequences, nearly 3.5% seen once. Sequenced here: CD45RA+ CD4+ T cells from PBMCs, sampled from a donor given antiretroviral therapy, either interrupted or continuous. The subset denotes: naive CD4+ CD45RA+ CD45RO- T cells. These receptors were taken from a child between 2 and 17 years old with HIV.

This clonotype was counted ten times or more. The chain employs TRBV5-4 and TRBJ1-1, with D uncertain. The CDR3 contains 15 residues. Trimming left V 4 bases short and J 0 bases short, with 13 bases between. Per germline, CDR1 SGHNT and CDR2 YYREEE (reference sequence). The CDR3 spells CASSLMEVMNTEAFF. The CDR3 DNA is TGTGCCAGCAGCCTTATGGAGGTCATGAACACTGAAGCTTTCTTT.

Ten or more counts support this clonotype. The rearrangement uses TRBV20-1 and TRBJ2-7; no clear D gene. Trimming cost V 6 bases and J 4 bases, with 13 bases left between them. This CDR3 contains 12 residues. Germline values: CDR1 DFQATT, CDR2 SNEGSKA (reference sequence). CDR3 loop: CSARHPGYEQYF. Here the CDR3 DNA reads TGCAGTGCCCGGCACCCCGGGTACGAGCAGTACTTC.

In its sample, this clonotype was seen many times. The chain carries TRBV3-1 and TRBJ2-1; D is unclear. CDR1 and CDR2 from the germline V gene are LGHDT and YNNKEL (reference sequence). The CDR3 is made up of 16 amino acids. V lost 0 bases and J lost 8, with 17 bases in between. CDR3 DNA: TGTGCCAGCAGCCAAGATCAAGGGTGGAAGGACCATGAGCAGTTCTTC. Translating gives CASSQDQGWKDHEQFF.

By share, this clonotype ranks as medium-sized. The chain recombines TRBV6-5 with TRBJ1-1, with a weak D call TRBD1 (6 bases). V dropped 4 bases and J dropped 5 bases, with 11 bases sitting between them. The CDR3 totals 13 residues. The germline CDR1 and CDR2 sequences are MNHEY and SVGAGI. The CDR3 here is CASSSRGGTEAFF. DNA for the CDR3: TGTGCCAGCAGTTCTAGGGGGGGAACTGAAGCTTTCTTT.

This clonotype was recorded at least ten times. This chain uses TRBV5-4 with TRBJ2-5; 9 bases agree with TRBD1. The J segment lost 1 base and the V segment lost 4 bases, leaving 8 bases of the junction unmatched. Germline V gene sequence: CDR1 SGHNT, CDR2 YYREEE (reference sequence). The CDR3 has 16 residues. CDR3 sequence reads: CASSGGTGSAQETQYF. CDR3 DNA sequence: TGTGCCAGCAGCGGAGGGACAGGGAGCGCCCAAGAGACCCAGTACTTC.

Many counts were recorded for this clonotype. J is TRBJ2-3 and V is TRBV20-1, with D tentatively TRBD2 (5 bases). CDR1 is DFQATT and CDR2 is SNEGSKA in the germline V gene (reference sequence). Trimming left V 6 bases short and J 5 bases short, with 15 bases between. The CDR3 spans 13 residues. CDR3 nucleotides: TGCAGTGCGCCGGGTGAACGGGGAGATACGCAGTATTTT. Its translation is CSAPGERGDTQYF.

There are many counts of this clonotype. The chain recombines TRBV18 with TRBJ2-7; D remains unclear. Looked up from germline, CDR1 is KGHSH and CDR2 is LQKENI. The germline V and J ends were trimmed by 3 bases and 5 bases, with 8 bases remaining between them. The length of the CDR3 is 12 residues. CDR3 sequence reads: CASSPGLDEQYF. The DNA of the CDR3 is TGTGCCAGCTCACCCGGGTTGGACGAGCAGTACTTC.

This clonotype was seen repeatedly, ten times or more. This chain joins TRBV28 and TRBJ2-7; the D is unclear. The CDR3 totals 11 residues. With 5 bases removed from V and 4 bases from J, the gap between germline ends came to 6 bases. Germline CDR1 MDHEN, CDR2 SYDVKM. The CDR3 sequence is CASSQRYEQYF. Here the CDR3 DNA reads TGTGCCAGCAGTCAGCGATACGAGCAGTACTTC.

By sample fraction, this clonotype is medium-sized. The genes are TRBV24-1 and TRBJ2-5; D gene ambiguous. The CDR3 is 12 residues long. Germline-derived CDR1 and CDR2 are KGHDR and SFDVKD. Trimming left V 1 base short and J 5 bases short, with 4 bases between. DNA of the CDR3: TGTGCCACCAGTGATTTAACCGAGACCCAGTACTTC. Its protein product is CATSDLTETQYF.

The V and J genes are TRBV7-9 and TRBJ2-5, with 8 bases matching TRBD1. Germline V CDR1 and CDR2: SEHNR, FQNEAQ (reference sequence). The CDR3 spans 15 residues. Trimming removed 3 bases from V and 1 base from J; junction bases left unmatched: 4. The CDR3 protein is CASSFRTGLQETQYF. CDR3 nucleotide sequence: TGTGCCAGCAGCTTTCGGACAGGGCTCCAAGAGACCCAGTACTTC.

This clonotype was detected ten times or more. V is TRBV4-1 and J is TRBJ2-2; D is uncertain. CDR3 length: 15 amino acids. Trimming removed 3 bases at V and 7 bases at J, with 15 bases between. CDR1 and CDR2 (germline): MGHRA, YSYEKL. The CDR3 coding sequence is TGCGCCAGCAGCCATTCTTTAGTCTTTGGCGGGGAGCTGTTTTTT. Its translation is CASSHSLVFGGELFF.

This clonotype was found many times. The V call is TRBV5-4, the J call TRBJ2-7; 10 bases line up with TRBD1. Gene TRBJ2-1 matches the end of the DNA better, so the J call may be wrong. CDR3 size: 15 residues. Germline CDR1 SGHNT, CDR2 YYREEE (reference sequence). This CDR3 reads CASRPTGGTTYEQFF. DNA for the CDR3: TGTGCCAGCAGGCCGACAGGGGGCACCACCTATGAGCAGTTCTTC.

This clonotype was observed at least ten times. The gene calls are TRBV20-1 and TRBJ1-1; D not resolved. The CDR3 runs to 13 residues. The V end lost 2 bases, the J end lost 7 bases, and 14 bases lay between the germline ends. Germline assignment: CDR1 DFQATT and CDR2 SNEGSKA (reference sequence). The CDR3 region has the DNA TGCAGTGCTAGATCCCCTCCGGGCGGTGAAGCTTTCTTT. This encodes CSARSPPGGEAFF.

This clonotype was found many times. Its ends do not fully match the called genes, so a read error is possible. The rearrangement uses TRBV14 and TRBJ2-2; tentative D call: TRBD2 (5 bases). CDR1 is SGHDN, CDR2 FVKESK, per germline. The CDR3 is 15 residues long. This CDR3 is CASSQDGLGTGQLYF. CDR3 nucleotide sequence: TGTGCCAGCAGCCAAGATGGACTGGGCACCGGGCAGCTCTACTTT.

This clonotype occurred many times. The V and J genes are TRBV13 and TRBJ1-2, with 10 bases fitting TRBD1. Germline V CDR1 and CDR2: PRHDT, FYEKMQ (reference sequence). V was pared by 3 bases and J by 5 bases, with 0 bases of the junction left unmatched. The CDR3 runs to 13 residues. CDR3 nucleotides: TGTGCCAGCAGCTTGGGACAGGGGTATGGCTACACCTTC. Its translation is CASSLGQGYGYTF.

This clonotype is categorized as medium-sized (0.01 to 0.1%). The chain carries TRBV7-9 and TRBJ1-1, with a weak D call TRBD1 (6 bases). This CDR3 has 14 residues. The germline V gene encodes CDR1 SEHNR and CDR2 FQNEAQ (reference sequence). Trimming shortened V by 6 bases and J by 1 base, and 12 bases separated the two germline ends. CDR3 loop: CASSLKTGNTEAFF. DNA of the CDR3: TGTGCCAGCAGTCTCAAGACAGGGAACACTGAAGCTTTCTTT.

This clonotype is labeled medium-sized. V gene TRBV20-1 combines with J gene TRBJ2-5, with 11 bases matching TRBD2. The junction had 5 bases not matched to a gene; V was cut back by 6 bases and J by 5 bases. The CDR3 is 13 amino acids. Germline V gene data show CDR1 as DFQATT and CDR2 as SNEGSKA (reference sequence). The CDR3 bases are TGCAGTGCGGGAACTAGCGGGGGTGAGACCCAGTACTTC. This encodes CSAGTSGGETQYF.

This clonotype was detected many times. The chain links TRBV7-8 to TRBJ2-7, with D uncertain. Trimming removed 1 base from V and 5 bases from J, with 6 bases in between. CDR1 and CDR2 from the germline V gene are SGHVS and FQNEAQ. The CDR3 contains 12 residues. The CDR3 coding sequence is TGTGCCAGCAGCTTAGGGCGGCACGAGCAGTACTTC. It encodes CASSLGRHEQYF.

This clonotype was recorded many times. The chain carries TRBV7-3 and TRBJ1-5; the D is unclear. Germline V gives CDR1 SGHTA, CDR2 FQGTGA. This CDR3 region has 13 residues. V was trimmed by 6 bases and J by 4 bases, leaving 10 bases between them. In DNA, the CDR3 is TGTGCCAGCAGTTCCGATAGGAATCAGCCCCAGCATTTT. This codes for CASSSDRNQPQHF.

This clonotype counts as medium-sized. CDR3 loop: CASSLDRDQPQHF. The CDR3 nucleotides are TGTGCCAGCAGCCTAGATCGGGATCAGCCCCAGCATTTT. The chain employs TRBV3-1 and TRBJ1-5; D not certain. The germline gives CDR1 LGHDT, CDR2 YNNKEL (reference sequence). The CDR3 is made up of 13 amino acids. V gave up 4 bases and J gave up 5 bases, with 9 bases separating them.

This clonotype was observed many times. The CDR3: CASSFWKILENNEQFF. Written as DNA, the CDR3 is TGTGCCAGCAGTTTCTGGAAGATATTAGAAAACAATGAGCAGTTCTTC. The chain recombines TRBV6-7 with TRBJ2-1; D is unresolved. TRBV6-7 falls under the ORF class, with uncertain function. Between the trimmed V and J ends, which lost 4 bases and 5 bases, there was a span of 18 bases. The length of the CDR3 is 16 residues.

This clonotype was counted at least ten times. This rearrangement joins TRBV12-5 to TRBJ2-3; D is undetermined. The CDR3 covers 11 residues. Trimming removed 7 bases from V and 2 bases from J, with 4 bases in between. Germline lookup yields CDR1 LGHNT and CDR2 FRNRAP. CDR3 loop: CASAATDTQYF. CDR3 bases: TGTGCTAGTGCCGCCACAGATACGCAGTATTTT.

This clonotype was seen repeatedly, ten times or more. V and J are TRBV7-3 and TRBJ2-2; D is unclear. With 7 bases removed from V and 2 bases from J, the gap between germline ends came to 8 bases. The CDR3 runs 13 residues. Germline assignment: CDR1 SGHTA and CDR2 FQGTGA. The CDR3 here is CASTTDNTGELFF. The CDR3 DNA reads as TGTGCCAGCACGACTGACAACACCGGGGAGCTGTTTTTT.

This clonotype came up many times. J is TRBJ2-1 and V is TRBV10-3; 7 bases map to TRBD2. This CDR3 spans 15 amino acids. V lost 2 bases, J lost 5 bases, and 6 bases stayed unmatched. Germline V CDR1 and CDR2: ENHRY, SYGVKD. For the CDR3, the DNA is TGTGCCATCAGTGAGGGAGCGGGGAGGAACAATGAGCAGTTCTTC. Protein sequence: CAISEGAGRNNEQFF.

This clonotype was recorded many times. The chain recombines TRBV2 with TRBJ1-1; D gene unclear. The length of the CDR3 is 14 residues. The V end was cut by 5 bases, the J end by 0 bases, with 10 bases between. Germline V gene data show CDR1 as SNHLY and CDR2 as FYNNEI. DNA of the CDR3: TGTGCCAGCAGTTCAGACATCCTGAACACTGAAGCTTTCTTT. The encoded protein is CASSSDILNTEAFF.